The entry below describes one TCR beta chain. It has no known antigen specificity. Per-base qualities were not stored, and no clone one base away is much larger. The same CDR3 arises from other DNA sequences in this sample as well. The treatment or condition label of this sample denotes: approximately 18 received Ad26.COV2.S at low or high dose, single or two shots; 5 received placebo; per-sample allocation not given. For vaccine and placebo recipients, the sequenced repertoires came from samples collected on day 63 after the first injection. Cohort 1b enrolled roughly 25 adults aged 18-55 years at a single site in Boston, USA, between 29 July and 7 August 2020. Ad26.COV2.S was a replication-incompetent adenovirus type 26 vector that expressed a prefusion-stabilized SARS-CoV-2 spike protein derived from the original Wuhan strain. This sample was included in a study of Ad26.COV2.S vaccination and SARS-CoV-2 variants (dated by TCRdb to 2020 to 2022). Broadly, across the study: Vaccine-arm donors came from COV1001, a multicentre, randomized, double-blind, placebo-controlled phase I-IIa trial of Ad26.COV2.S in healthy adults. The TCR-sequenced set comprised approximately 32 samples: some 19 Ad26.COV2.S vaccine recipients, 5 placebo recipients and 8 SARS-CoV-2 convalescent individuals. Ad26.COV2.S was administered intramuscularly at a dose of 5x10^10 or 1x10^11 viral particles, either as one shot or as two shots given 56 days apart. Participants in the trial were split at random into five groups of five each, receiving low-dose or high-dose Ad26.COV2.S once or twice, or else placebo on both occasions. TCRbeta repertoire sequencing served as the tool for gauging how specific and how broad the SARS-CoV-2-reactive T cell receptors were following Ad26.COV2.S vaccination. Investigators remained blinded to trial group allocation during experiments and outcome assessment. What the authors observed across the whole study: After vaccination, substantial breadth of spike-specific CD8+ and CD4+ T cell responses was reported. The study lacked the statistical power to compare responses across vaccine doses or regimens. The authors noted that the TCR breadth and depth analyses may have underestimated total T cell responses. Higher spike-specific TCR breadth was observed in Ad26.COV2.S recipients than in placebo recipients (P = 0.0014). Non-spike TCR breadth was comparable between vaccine and placebo recipients, consistent with the vaccine containing only spike.

The immunoSEQ Assay was the method used to sequence TCRbeta CDR3 regions. After extraction, genomic DNA underwent amplification by bias-controlled multiplex PCR, followed by high-throughput sequencing. In the authors' own workflow: To quantify the absolute abundance of each unique TCRbeta CDR3 region, sequences were collapsed and filtered. T cell fraction was estimated by normalizing TCRbeta template counts to usable DNA, which was measured by amplifying reference genes present in all nucleated cells. Repertoire TCRs were annotated as SARS-CoV-2-specific when V gene, CDR3 amino acid sequence and J gene were exactly matched to a known reactive TCR set. The reference SARS-CoV-2 TCR set came from MIRA and was filtered for enrichment in COVID-19-positive ImmuneCODE repertoires, removing public or cross-reactive TCRs. Based on the MIRA antigens, annotated TCRs were further analysed at the level of specific ORF or position within ORF. Breadth was defined as annotated unique rearrangements over total unique productive rearrangements; depth was the summed frequency of those rearrangements. Two-sided Wilcoxon rank-sum tests were applied when comparing TCR breadth between groups. TCRdb mirrors the immuneACCESS table, restricted to in-frame sequences. Some clones are absent from its copies; in checked studies, under half trace to an unresolved V gene, and the reason for the others is unknown. V, J and clone size were drawn from that table, and D and trimming were deduced from the DNA. The sample data list about 480,000 clones, and around 88% of these were observed just once. Around 13% of the sample is taken by the ten largest.

The trim is 1 base for V and 9 bases for J, with a gap of 5 bases between the germline ends. Counted from cysteine to phenylalanine, this CDR3 has 11 amino acids. Only CDR3 DNA remains: 33 bases, in frame from the first base. The CDR1 and CDR2 encoded by the germline V gene are SGDLS and YYNGEE. This sequence uses TRBV9 and TRBJ2-1; the D gene is unclear. The input for sequencing was peripheral blood, taken in a trial of Ad26.COV2.S vaccine versus placebo. The receptor was isolated from a person between 18 and 60 years old who received the Ad26.COV2.S COVID-19 vaccine or a placebo. The CDR3 protein is CASSVSGEQFF. In nucleotides, the sequence is TGTGCCAGCAGCGTATCGGGTGAGCAGTTCTTC.